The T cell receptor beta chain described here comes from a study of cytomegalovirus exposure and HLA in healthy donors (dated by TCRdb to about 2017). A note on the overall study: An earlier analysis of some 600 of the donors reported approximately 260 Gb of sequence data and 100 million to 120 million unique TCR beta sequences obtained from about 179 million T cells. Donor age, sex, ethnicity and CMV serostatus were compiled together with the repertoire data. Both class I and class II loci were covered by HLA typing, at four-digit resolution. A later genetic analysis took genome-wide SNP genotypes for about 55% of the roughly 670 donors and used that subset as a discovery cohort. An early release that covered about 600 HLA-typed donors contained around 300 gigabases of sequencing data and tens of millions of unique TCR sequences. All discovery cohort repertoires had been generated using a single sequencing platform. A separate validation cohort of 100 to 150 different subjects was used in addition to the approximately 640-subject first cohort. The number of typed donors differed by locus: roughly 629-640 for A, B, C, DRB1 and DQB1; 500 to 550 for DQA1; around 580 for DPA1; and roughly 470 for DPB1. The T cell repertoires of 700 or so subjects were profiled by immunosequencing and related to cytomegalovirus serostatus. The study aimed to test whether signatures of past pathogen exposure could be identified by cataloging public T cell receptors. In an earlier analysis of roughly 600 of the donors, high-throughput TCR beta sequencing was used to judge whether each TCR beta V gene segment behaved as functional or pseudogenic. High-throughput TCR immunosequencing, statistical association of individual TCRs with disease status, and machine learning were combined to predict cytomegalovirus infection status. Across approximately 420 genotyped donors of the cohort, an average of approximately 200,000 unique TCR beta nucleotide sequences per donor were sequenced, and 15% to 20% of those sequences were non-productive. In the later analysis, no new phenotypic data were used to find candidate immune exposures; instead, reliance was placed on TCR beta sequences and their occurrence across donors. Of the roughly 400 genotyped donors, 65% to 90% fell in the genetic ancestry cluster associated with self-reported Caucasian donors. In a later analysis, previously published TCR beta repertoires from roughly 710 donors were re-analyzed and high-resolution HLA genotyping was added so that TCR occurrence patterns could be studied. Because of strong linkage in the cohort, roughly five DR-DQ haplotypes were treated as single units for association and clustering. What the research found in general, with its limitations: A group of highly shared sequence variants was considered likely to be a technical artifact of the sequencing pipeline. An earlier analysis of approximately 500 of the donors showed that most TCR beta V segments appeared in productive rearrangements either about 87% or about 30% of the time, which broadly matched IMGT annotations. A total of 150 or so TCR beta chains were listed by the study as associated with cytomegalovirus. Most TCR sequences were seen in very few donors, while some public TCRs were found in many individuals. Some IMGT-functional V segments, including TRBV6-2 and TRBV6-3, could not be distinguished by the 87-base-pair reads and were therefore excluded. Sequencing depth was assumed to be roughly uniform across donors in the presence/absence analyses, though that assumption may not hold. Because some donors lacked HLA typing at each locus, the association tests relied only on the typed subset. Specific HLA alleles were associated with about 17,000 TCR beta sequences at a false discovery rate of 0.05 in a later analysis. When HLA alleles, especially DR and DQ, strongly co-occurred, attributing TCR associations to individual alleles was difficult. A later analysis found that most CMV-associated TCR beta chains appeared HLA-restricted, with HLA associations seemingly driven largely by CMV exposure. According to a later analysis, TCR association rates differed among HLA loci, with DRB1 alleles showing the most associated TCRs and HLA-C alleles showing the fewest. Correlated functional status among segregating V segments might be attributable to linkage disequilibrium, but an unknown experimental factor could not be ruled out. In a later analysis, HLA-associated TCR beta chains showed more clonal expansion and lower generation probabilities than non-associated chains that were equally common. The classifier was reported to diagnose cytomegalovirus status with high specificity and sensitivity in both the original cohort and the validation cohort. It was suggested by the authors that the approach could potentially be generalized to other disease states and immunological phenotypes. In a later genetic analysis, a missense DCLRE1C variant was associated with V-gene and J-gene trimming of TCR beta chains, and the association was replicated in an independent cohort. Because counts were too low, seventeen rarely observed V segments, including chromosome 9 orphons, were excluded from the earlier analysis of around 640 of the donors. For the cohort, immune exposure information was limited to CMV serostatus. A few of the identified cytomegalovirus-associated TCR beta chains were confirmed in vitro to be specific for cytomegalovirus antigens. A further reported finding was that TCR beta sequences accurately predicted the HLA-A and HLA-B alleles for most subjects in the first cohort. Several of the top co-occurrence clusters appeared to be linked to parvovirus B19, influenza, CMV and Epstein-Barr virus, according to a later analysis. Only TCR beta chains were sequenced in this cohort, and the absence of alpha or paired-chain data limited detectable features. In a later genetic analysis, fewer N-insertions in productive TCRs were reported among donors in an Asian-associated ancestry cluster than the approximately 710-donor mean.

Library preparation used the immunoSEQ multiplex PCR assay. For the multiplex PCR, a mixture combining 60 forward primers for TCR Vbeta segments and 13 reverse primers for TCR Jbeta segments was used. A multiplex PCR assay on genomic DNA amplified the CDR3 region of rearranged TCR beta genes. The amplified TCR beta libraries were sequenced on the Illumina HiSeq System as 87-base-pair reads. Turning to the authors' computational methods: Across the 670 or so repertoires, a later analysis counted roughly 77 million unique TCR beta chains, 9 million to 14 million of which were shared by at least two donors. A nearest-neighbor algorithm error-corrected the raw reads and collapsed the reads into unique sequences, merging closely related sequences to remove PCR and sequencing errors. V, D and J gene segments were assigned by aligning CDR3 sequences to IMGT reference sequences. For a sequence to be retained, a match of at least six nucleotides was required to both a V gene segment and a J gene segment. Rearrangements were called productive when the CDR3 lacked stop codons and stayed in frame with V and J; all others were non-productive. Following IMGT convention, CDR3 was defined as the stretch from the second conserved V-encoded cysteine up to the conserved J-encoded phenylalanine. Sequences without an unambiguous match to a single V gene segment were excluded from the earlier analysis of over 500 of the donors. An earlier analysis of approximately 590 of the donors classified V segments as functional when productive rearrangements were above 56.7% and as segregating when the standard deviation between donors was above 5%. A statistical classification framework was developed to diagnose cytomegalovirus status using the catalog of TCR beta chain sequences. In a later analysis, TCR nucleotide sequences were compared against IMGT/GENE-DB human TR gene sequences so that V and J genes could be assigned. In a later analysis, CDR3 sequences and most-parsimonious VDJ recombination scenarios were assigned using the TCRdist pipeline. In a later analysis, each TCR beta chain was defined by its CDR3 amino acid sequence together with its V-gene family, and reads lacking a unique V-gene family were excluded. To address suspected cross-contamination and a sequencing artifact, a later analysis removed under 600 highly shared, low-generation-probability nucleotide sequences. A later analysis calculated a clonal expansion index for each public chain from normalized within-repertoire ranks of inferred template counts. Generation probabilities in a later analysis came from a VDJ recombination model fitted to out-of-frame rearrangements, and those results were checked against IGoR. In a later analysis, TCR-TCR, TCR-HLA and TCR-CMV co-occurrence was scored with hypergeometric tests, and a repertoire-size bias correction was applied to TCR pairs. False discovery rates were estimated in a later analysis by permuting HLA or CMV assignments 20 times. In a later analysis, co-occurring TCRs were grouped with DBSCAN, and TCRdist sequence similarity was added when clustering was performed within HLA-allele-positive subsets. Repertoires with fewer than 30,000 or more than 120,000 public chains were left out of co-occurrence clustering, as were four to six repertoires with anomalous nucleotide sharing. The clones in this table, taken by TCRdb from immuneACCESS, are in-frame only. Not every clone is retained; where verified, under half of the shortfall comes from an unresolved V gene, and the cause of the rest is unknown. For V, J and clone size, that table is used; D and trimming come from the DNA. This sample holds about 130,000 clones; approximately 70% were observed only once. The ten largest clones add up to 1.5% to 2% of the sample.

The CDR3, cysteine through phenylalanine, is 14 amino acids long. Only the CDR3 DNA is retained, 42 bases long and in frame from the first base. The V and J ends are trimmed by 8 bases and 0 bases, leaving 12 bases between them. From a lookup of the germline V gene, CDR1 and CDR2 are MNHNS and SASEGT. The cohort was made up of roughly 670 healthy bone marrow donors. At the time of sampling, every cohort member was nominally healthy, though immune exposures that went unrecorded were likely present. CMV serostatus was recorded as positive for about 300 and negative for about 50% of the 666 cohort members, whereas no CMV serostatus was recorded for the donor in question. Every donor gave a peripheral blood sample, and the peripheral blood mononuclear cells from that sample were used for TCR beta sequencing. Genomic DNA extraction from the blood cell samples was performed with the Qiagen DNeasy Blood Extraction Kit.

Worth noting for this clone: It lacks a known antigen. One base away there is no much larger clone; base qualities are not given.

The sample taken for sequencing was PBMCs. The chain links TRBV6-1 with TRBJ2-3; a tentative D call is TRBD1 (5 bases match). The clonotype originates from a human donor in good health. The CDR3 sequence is CASRAGLSTDTQYF. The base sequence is TGTGCCAGCCGGGCAGGGTTGAGCACAGATACGCAGTATTTT.